This record covers a single T cell receptor beta chain. The antigen is not known. The CDR3 extends over 16 amino acids. V was cut by 5 bases and J by 2 bases, with 17 bases left in between. The germline CDR1 and CDR2 sequences are MNHNY and SVGAGI (reference sequence). These data are taken from a study of cytomegalovirus exposure and HLA in healthy donors. Findings of the study overall: Cytomegalovirus status, reportedly, was diagnosed with high specificity and sensitivity by the classifier. In a later analysis, TCR beta V- and J-gene trimming showed a link to a missense DCLRE1C variant. The majority of CMV-associated TCR beta chains were reported as apparently HLA-restricted in a later analysis.

Samples came from healthy bone marrow donors. Vbeta (60) and Jbeta (13) primers were used in the PCR. Some clones are missing from TCRdb's copy, which holds only in-frame ones; the method was immunoSEQ multiplex PCR. The sample has some 120,000 clones, over 65% seen once; the top ten hold 2.7%. Sequencing was done on a sample of PBMCs. V and J are TRBV6-6 and TRBJ2-3; D might be TRBD1 (5 bases). The clonotype originates from a female donor in good health and CMV-seronegative. The CDR3 spells CASSPLATDSTDTQYF. CDR3 sequence (DNA): TGTGCCAGCAGTCCCCTCGCGACAGACTCCACAGATACGCAGTATTTT.